This T cell receptor beta chain appears in the sequencing data of a study of blood T cell repertoires in COVID-19. TCRdb's table, derived via immunoSEQ multiplex PCR, lists solely in-frame clones and lacks some. In the table there are about 68,000 clones, 60% to 85% of which are singletons. A single count supports this clone. The length of the CDR3 is 13 residues. CDR1 and CDR2 (germline): LNHDA, SQIVND (reference sequence). Trimming pared 6 bases from V and 3 bases from J, leaving 11 bases between. The TCR originated in a human donor in a cohort sampled during active COVID-19. The specimen sequenced was peripheral blood. The chain uses TRBV19 and TRBJ1-1; D is uncertain. The CDR3, as DNA: TGTGCCAGTAGCACAGTATCGTACACTGAAGCTTTCTTT. Protein: CASSTVSYTEAFF.